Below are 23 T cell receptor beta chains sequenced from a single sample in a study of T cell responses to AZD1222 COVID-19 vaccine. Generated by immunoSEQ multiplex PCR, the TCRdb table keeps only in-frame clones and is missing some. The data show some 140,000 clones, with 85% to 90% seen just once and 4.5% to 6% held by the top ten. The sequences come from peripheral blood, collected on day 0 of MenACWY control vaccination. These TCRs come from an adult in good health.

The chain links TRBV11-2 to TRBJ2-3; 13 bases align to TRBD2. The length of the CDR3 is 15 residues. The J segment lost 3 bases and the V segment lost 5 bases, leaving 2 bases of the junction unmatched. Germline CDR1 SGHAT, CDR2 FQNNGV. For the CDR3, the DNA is TGTGCCAGCAGCCAGGGACTAGCGGGGACAGATACGCAGTATTTT. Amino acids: CASSQGLAGTDTQYF.

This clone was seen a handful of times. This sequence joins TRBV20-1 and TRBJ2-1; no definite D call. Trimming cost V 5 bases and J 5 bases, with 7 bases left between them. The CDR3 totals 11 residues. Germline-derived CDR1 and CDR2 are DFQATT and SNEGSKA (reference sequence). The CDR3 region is CSAQAHNEQFF. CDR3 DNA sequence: TGCAGTGCTCAGGCGCACAATGAGCAGTTCTTC.

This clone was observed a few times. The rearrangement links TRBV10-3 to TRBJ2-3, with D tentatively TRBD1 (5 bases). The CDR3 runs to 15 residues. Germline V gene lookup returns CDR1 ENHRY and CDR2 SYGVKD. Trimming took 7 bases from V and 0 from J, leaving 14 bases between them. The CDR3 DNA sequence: TGTGCCATCACCGACAGTCCCCTAAGCACAGATACGCAGTATTTT. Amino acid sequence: CAITDSPLSTDTQYF.

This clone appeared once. The CDR3 region has the DNA TGTGCCAGCAGGTGGGACAAACCTAACTATGGCTACACCTTC. It encodes CASRWDKPNYGYTF. J is TRBJ1-2 and V is TRBV2; D might be TRBD1 (6 bases). The length of the CDR3 is 14 residues. In germline, CDR1 is SNHLY, CDR2 FYNNEI. V was shortened by 6 bases and J by 0 bases, with 11 bases between the two germline ends.

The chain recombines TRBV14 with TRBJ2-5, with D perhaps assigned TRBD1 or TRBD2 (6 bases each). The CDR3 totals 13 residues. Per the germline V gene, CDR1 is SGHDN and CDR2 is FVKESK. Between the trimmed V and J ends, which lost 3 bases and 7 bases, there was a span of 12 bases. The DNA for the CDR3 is TGTGCCAGCAGCCAGACAGGCGGGACGACCCAGTACTTC. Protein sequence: CASSQTGGTTQYF.

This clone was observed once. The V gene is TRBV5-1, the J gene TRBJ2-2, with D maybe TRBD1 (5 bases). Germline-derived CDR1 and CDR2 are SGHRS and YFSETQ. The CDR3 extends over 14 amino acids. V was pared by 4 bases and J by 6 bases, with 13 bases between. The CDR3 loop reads CASSPARASGELFF. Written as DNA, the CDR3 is TGCGCCAGCAGCCCGGCCAGGGCCTCCGGGGAGCTGTTTTTT.

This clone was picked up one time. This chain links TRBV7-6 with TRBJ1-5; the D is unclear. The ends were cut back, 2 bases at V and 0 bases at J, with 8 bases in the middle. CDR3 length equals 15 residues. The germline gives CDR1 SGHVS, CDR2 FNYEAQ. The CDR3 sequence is CASSLSPYSNQPQHF. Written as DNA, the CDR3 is TGTGCCAGCAGCTTAAGTCCATATAGCAATCAGCCCCAGCATTTT.

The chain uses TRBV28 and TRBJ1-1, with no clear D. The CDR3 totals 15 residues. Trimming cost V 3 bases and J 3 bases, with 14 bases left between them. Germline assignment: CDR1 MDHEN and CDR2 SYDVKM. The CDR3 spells CASSLRASQDTEAFF. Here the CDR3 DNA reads TGTGCCAGCAGTTTGAGGGCGTCCCAGGACACTGAAGCTTTCTTT.

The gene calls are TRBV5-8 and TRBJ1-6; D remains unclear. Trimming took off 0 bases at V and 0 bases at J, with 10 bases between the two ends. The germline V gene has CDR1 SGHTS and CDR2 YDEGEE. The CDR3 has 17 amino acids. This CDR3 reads CASSLAQSGSYNSPLHF. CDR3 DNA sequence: TGTGCCAGCAGCTTGGCTCAGTCCGGCTCCTATAATTCACCCCTCCACTTT.

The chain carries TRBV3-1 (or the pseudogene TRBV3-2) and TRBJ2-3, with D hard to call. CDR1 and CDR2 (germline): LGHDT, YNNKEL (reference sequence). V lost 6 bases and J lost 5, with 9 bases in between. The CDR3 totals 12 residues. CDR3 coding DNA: TGTGCCAGCAGTCCTACGGGAGATACGCAGTATTTT. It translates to CASSPTGDTQYF.

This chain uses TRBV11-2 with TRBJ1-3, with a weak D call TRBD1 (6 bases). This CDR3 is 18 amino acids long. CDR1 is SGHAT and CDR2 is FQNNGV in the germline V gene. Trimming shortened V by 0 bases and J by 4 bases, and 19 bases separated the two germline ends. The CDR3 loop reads CASSLDQERGQKGNTIYF. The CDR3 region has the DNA TGTGCCAGCAGCTTAGATCAGGAACGGGGGCAAAAAGGAAACACCATATATTTT.

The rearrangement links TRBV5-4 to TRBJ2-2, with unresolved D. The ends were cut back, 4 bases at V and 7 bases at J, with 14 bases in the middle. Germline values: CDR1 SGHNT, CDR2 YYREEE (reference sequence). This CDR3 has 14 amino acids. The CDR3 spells CASSQAGVRGELFF. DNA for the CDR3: TGTGCCAGCAGCCAAGCAGGAGTCCGCGGGGAGCTGTTTTTT.

CDR3 sequence (DNA): TGTGCCAGCAGCTCCCGACACCCAGGAGGCGAGCAGTACTTC. Its translation is CASSSRHPGGEQYF. The chain carries TRBV11-3 and TRBJ2-7; tentative D call: TRBD2 (5 bases). Germline V CDR1 and CDR2: SGHNT, YENEEA. CDR3 length: 14 residues. The V end was cut by 4 bases, the J end by 6 bases, with 16 bases between.

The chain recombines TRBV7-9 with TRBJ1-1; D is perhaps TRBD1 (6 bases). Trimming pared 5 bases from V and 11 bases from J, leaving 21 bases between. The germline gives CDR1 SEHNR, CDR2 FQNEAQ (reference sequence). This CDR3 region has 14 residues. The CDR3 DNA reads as TGTGCCAGCAGCCCTCAAATTACAGTGCAGGGGGCTTTCTTT. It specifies CASSPQITVQGAFF. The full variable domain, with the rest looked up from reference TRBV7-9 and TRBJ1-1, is DTGVSQNPRHKITKRGQNVTFRCDPISEHNRLYWYRQTLGQGPEFLTYFQNEAQLEKSRLLSDRFSAERPKGSFSTLEIQRTEQGDSAMYLCASSPQITVQGAFFGQGTRLTVV.

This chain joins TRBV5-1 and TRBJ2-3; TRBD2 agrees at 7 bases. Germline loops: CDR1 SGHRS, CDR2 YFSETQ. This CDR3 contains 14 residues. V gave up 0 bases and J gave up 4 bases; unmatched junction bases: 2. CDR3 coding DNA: TGCGCCAGCAGCTTGGTTGGGGGGGCAGATACGCAGTATTTT. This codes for CASSLVGGADTQYF.

For the CDR3, the DNA is TGTGCCTGGAGGTATCCGGACAGGGGGGCCGAGCAGTACTTC. Its protein product is CAWRYPDRGAEQYF. The chain combines TRBV30 with TRBJ2-7, with 10 bases fitting TRBD1. V dropped 3 bases and J dropped 6; count of bases not matched to a gene: 8. Germline assignment: CDR1 GTSNPN and CDR2 SVGIG (reference sequence). The CDR3 totals 14 residues. Based on the CDR3 plus reference TRBV30 and TRBJ2-7, the full variable domain is SQTIHQWPATLVQPVGSPLSLECTVEGTSNPNLYWYRQAAGRGLQLLFYSVGIGQISSEVPQNLSASRPQDRQFILSSKKLLLSDSGFYLCAWRYPDRGAEQYFGPGTRLTVT.

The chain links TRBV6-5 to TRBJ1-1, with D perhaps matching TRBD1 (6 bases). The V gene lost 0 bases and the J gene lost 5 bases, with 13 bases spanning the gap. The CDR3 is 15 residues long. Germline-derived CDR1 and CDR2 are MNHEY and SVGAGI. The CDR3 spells CASSYSMGRGTEAFF. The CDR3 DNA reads TGTGCCAGCAGTTACTCGATGGGCAGGGGAACTGAAGCTTTCTTT.

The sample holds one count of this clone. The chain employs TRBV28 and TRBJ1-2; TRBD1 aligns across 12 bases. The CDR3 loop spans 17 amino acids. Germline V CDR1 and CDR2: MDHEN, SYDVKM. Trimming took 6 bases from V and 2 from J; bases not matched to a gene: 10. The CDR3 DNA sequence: TGTGCCAGCAGCCGTACCGGGACAGGGGGCTGGAACTATGGCTACACCTTC. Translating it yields CASSRTGTGGWNYGYTF.

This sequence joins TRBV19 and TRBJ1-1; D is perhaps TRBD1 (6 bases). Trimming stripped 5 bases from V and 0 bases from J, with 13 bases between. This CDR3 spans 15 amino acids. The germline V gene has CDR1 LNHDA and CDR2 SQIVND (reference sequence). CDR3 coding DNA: TGTGCCAGTAGTCCCCGTCAGGGGATGAACACTGAAGCTTTCTTT. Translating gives CASSPRQGMNTEAFF.

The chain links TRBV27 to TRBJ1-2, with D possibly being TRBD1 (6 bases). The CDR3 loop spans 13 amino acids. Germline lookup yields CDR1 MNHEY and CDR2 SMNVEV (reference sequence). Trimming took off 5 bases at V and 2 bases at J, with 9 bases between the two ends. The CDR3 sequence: CASSPDRNYGYTF. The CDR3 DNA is TGTGCCAGCAGTCCTGACAGGAACTATGGCTACACCTTC.

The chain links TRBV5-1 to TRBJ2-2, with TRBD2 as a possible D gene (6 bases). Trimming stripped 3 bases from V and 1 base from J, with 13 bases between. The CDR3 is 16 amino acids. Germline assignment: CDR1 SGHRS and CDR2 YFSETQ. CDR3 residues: CASSSQAGGNTGELFF. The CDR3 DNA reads TGCGCCAGCAGCTCCCAAGCGGGTGGGAACACCGGGGAGCTGTTTTTT. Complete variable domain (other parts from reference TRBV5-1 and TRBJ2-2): KAGVTQTPRYLIKTRGQQVTLSCSPISGHRSVSWYQQTPGQGLQFLFEYFSETQRNKGNFPGRFSGRQFSNSRSEMNVSTLELGDSALYLCASSSQAGGNTGELFFGEGSRLTVL.

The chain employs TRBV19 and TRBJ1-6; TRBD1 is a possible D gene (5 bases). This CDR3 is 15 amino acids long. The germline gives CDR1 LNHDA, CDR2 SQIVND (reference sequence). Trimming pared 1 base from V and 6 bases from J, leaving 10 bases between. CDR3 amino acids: CASSIVKGANSPLHF. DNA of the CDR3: TGTGCCAGTAGTATAGTTAAAGGGGCTAATTCACCCCTCCACTTT.

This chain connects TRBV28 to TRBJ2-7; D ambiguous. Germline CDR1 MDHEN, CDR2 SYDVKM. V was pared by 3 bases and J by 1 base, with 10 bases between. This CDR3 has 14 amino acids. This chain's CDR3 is CASSLGGGSYEQYV. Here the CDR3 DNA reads TGTGCCAGCAGTTTGGGCGGCGGTTCCTACGAGCAGTACGTC.